This T cell receptor beta chain originates from a study of identical twins. J gave up 1 base and V 3 bases, and 4 bases lay outside the gene matches. This CDR3 comprises 17 residues. Germline lookup yields CDR1 DFQATT and CDR2 SNEGSKA (reference sequence). TCRdb fed the 5' RACE reads into MiXCR, producing one record per CDR3 protein. Among 700,000 or so distinct CDR3 sequences, 21% were seen once, and the ten largest hold more than 4%. This clonotype appeared a few times. The same specimen was also included in a second study, on T cells expressing NK-cell markers. That study reports: Among eight sequenced donors, seven carried HCMV seropositivity while one was seronegative. An anti-gamma-delta TCR antibody was added in several experiments. It restricted sorting to alpha-beta TCR-expressing T cells.

The chain joins TRBV20-1 to TRBJ2-1; 15 nucleotides match TRBD2. The sequenced sample was PBMCs. This TCR came from a woman aged 18-29 years in good health. The CDR3 loop is CSARWTSGRVSYNEQFF. DNA of the CDR3: TGCAGTGCTAGGTGGACTAGCGGGAGGGTATCCTACAATGAGCAGTTCTTC.